These 11 T cell receptor beta chains came from one sample sequenced in a study of blood T cell repertoires in COVID-19. The table came from immunoSEQ multiplex PCR; TCRdb's copy has only in-frame clones and leaves some out. Found here are about 66,000 clones, about 86% of them singletons; the top ten hold 5.5% to 8.5%. Material for sequencing was peripheral blood. The receptor source for this set is a man in his fifties or sixties with active COVID-19.

The rearrangement uses TRBV6-1 and TRBJ1-1, with a possible D match to TRBD1 (6 bases). Germline CDR1 reads MNHNS; CDR2 reads SASEGT. CDR3 length: 14 amino acids. V gave up 2 bases and J gave up 11 bases, with 18 bases separating them. The CDR3 sequence is CASSELRGPTGAFF. CDR3 coding DNA: TGTGCCAGCAGTGAACTAAGGGGTCCAACAGGGGCTTTCTTT.

This chain uses TRBV2 with TRBJ2-2, with a weak D call TRBD2 (6 bases). The CDR3 spans 13 residues. Germline CDR1 is SNHLY and CDR2 is FYNNEI. The V and J ends lost 8 bases and 6 bases respectively, with 13 bases between them. CDR3 in amino acids: CASDRGGSGELFF. DNA for the CDR3: TGTGCCAGCGATAGGGGAGGCTCCGGGGAGCTGTTTTTT. The complete variable domain, with remaining parts taken from reference TRBV2 and TRBJ2-2, reads EPEVTQTPSHQVTQMGQEVILRCVPISNHLYFYWYRQILGQKVEFLVSFYNNEISEKSEIFDDQFSVERPDGSNFTLKIRSTKLEDSAMYFCASDRGGSGELFFGEGSRLTVL.

This clone was seen only a few times. The genes are TRBV2 and TRBJ1-1, with D unclear. The CDR3 has 13 amino acids. Germline lookup yields CDR1 SNHLY and CDR2 FYNNEI. Between the trimmed V and J ends, which lost 4 bases and 1 base, there was a span of 7 bases. The CDR3 DNA reads TGTGCCAGCAGTGTAGTTGAGAACACTGAAGCTTTCTTT. Residues: CASSVVENTEAFF.

A single count supports this clone. The chain joins TRBV5-1 to TRBJ2-7; 8 nucleotides line up with TRBD2. V gave up 4 bases and J gave up 1 base; unmatched junction bases: 4. CDR3 size: 14 residues. Germline loops: CDR1 SGHRS, CDR2 YFSETQ. The CDR3 region is CASSPGGVSYEQYF. CDR3 nucleotide sequence: TGCGCCAGCAGCCCCGGGGGGGTGTCCTACGAGCAGTACTTC.

The rearrangement uses TRBV5-4 and TRBJ2-2; D uncertain. From germline, CDR1 is SGHNT and CDR2 YYREEE (reference sequence). V was cut by 5 bases and J by 5 bases, with 7 bases left in between. The CDR3 sequence is 12 residues long. The chain's CDR3 is CASRDTTGELFF. CDR3 nucleotide sequence: TGTGCCAGCAGAGATACTACCGGGGAGCTGTTTTTT.

This clone appeared a single time. This chain connects TRBV10-3 to TRBJ1-1, with 9 positions matching TRBD1. Germline trimming cut 7 bases from V and 4 bases from J; bases unmatched to any gene: 7. CDR3 length equals 14 residues. Germline CDR1 ENHRY, CDR2 SYGVKD. The CDR3 DNA reads as TGTGCCATCAACGAAGGACAGGGGAGCACTGAAGCTTTCTTT. Translation gives CAINEGQGSTEAFF.

This clone was counted once. The chain carries TRBV3-1 (or the pseudogene TRBV3-2) and TRBJ1-2, with no clear D. Germline V gene lookup returns CDR1 LGHDT and CDR2 YNNKEL (reference sequence). Trimming stripped 3 bases from V and 7 bases from J, with 6 bases between. This CDR3 has 11 residues. The CDR3 is CASSHSRGYTF. The CDR3 DNA reads as TGTGCCAGCAGCCATTCTCGTGGCTACACCTTC.

V gene TRBV7-8 combines with J gene TRBJ1-5; the D is unclear. Per the germline V gene, CDR1 is SGHVS and CDR2 is FQNEAQ. The CDR3 loop spans 15 amino acids. V was shortened by 2 bases and J by 4 bases, with 12 bases between the two germline ends. This CDR3 reads CASSLSGGANQPQHF. The CDR3 bases are TGTGCCAGCAGCTTATCCGGTGGTGCAAATCAGCCCCAGCATTTT.

The V and J genes are TRBV9 and TRBJ2-1; 7 nucleotides match TRBD2. The germline gives CDR1 SGDLS, CDR2 YYNGEE. This CDR3 spans 15 amino acids. The V gene end was trimmed by 0 bases and the J gene end by 4 bases; junction bases not matched to a gene: 4. The CDR3 here is CASSVGASGYNEQFF. The CDR3 DNA is TGTGCCAGCAGCGTAGGGGCTAGCGGTTACAATGAGCAGTTCTTC.

This clone appeared a few times. V usage is TRBV2 and J usage is TRBJ1-2; D not resolved. The ends were cut back, 7 bases at V and 4 bases at J, with 13 bases in the middle. In germline, CDR1 is SNHLY, CDR2 FYNNEI. This CDR3 has 13 amino acids. CDR3 sequence: CASTPTQIYGYTF. The CDR3 coding sequence is TGTGCCAGCACGCCCACCCAGATCTATGGCTACACCTTC.

The chain combines TRBV2 with TRBJ1-1; D might be TRBD1 (6 bases). Germline V gene data show CDR1 as SNHLY and CDR2 as FYNNEI. The CDR3 runs 14 residues. The V gene lost 5 bases and the J gene lost 0 bases, with 10 bases spanning the gap. CDR3 nucleotides: TGTGCCAGCAGTCGACAGGCTATGAACACTGAAGCTTTCTTT. It is translated as CASSRQAMNTEAFF.